A single sample gave rise to the 11 T cell receptor beta chains below, sequenced in a study of TIL therapy for anti-PD-1-resistant metastatic lung cancer. The immunoSEQ assay was v3. Sequencing was performed with immunoSEQ multiplex PCR; in TCRdb, only in-frame clones are kept and a portion is missing. Among over 20,000 clones, 55% to 80% were seen once, and the ten largest hold over 7%. Stated time point: pre-treatment sample, taken before nivolumab and TIL therapy. Pleural nodules or supraclavicular lymph nodes made up most of the excised metastases sampled. The material was tumor tissue, obtained at baseline. The origin of the receptors is a person aged 25 to 85 with non-small cell lung cancer.

V is TRBV4-1 and J is TRBJ2-2; D perhaps matches TRBD1 (6 bases). Trimming took off 3 bases at V and 0 bases at J, with 14 bases between the two ends. The CDR3 is made up of 17 amino acids. Germline CDR1 is MGHRA and CDR2 is YSYEKL. CDR3 protein: CASSQEADSSNTGELFF. Written as DNA, the CDR3 is TGCGCCAGCAGCCAGGAGGCGGACAGTTCGAACACCGGGGAGCTGTTTTTT.

The chain recombines TRBV6-6 with TRBJ2-3; perhaps TRBD2 as D (7 bases). Deletions cut 5 bases from V and 2 bases from J, with 11 bases between. The germline V gene encodes CDR1 MNHNY and CDR2 SVGAGI (reference sequence). The CDR3 consists of 14 residues. CDR3 loop: CASSGRDNTDTQYF. The CDR3 DNA sequence: TGTGCCAGCAGTGGGAGGGACAACACAGATACGCAGTATTTT.

This clone showed up just once. This chain connects TRBV9 to TRBJ2-7, with D tentatively TRBD2 (6 bases). CDR1 is SGDLS, CDR2 YYNGEE, per germline. Deletions cut 3 bases from V and 0 bases from J, with 10 bases between. This CDR3 is 14 amino acids long. Here the CDR3 reads CASSDGGASYEQYF. CDR3 DNA: TGTGCCAGCAGCGACGGGGGTGCCTCCTACGAGCAGTACTTC.

The chain links TRBV29-1 to TRBJ1-1; D is possibly TRBD1 (6 bases). The CDR3 extends over 13 amino acids. Germline CDR1 reads SQVTM; CDR2 reads ANQGSEA. The V end was cut by 3 bases, the J end by 3 bases, with 11 bases between. Here the CDR3 DNA reads TGCAGCGTTGACGGGGGCCGATACACTGAAGCTTTCTTT. Its translation is CSVDGGRYTEAFF.

This chain uses TRBV30 with TRBJ1-2; TRBD1 matches at 7 bases. After removal of 3 bases from V and 0 bases from J, the junction contained 13 bases not matched to a gene. The CDR3 has 17 residues. Germline CDR1 and CDR2: GTSNPN and SVGIG (reference sequence). The CDR3 loop is CAWREWDSSVTNYGYTF. Written as DNA, the CDR3 is TGTGCCTGGAGGGAGTGGGACAGCTCTGTCACTAACTATGGCTACACCTTC.

This chain links TRBV4-1 with TRBJ1-2, with TRBD1 as a possible D gene (6 bases). Between the trimmed V and J ends, which lost 0 bases and 5 bases, there was a span of 16 bases. CDR1 and CDR2 from the germline V gene are MGHRA and YSYEKL. The CDR3 covers 16 residues. CDR3 sequence (DNA): TGCGCCAGCAGCCAAGAGCTAGGCCAGGGGATATATGGCTACACCTTC. Amino acids: CASSQELGQGIYGYTF.

V gene TRBV4-2 combines with J gene TRBJ2-5; 11 nucleotides match TRBD2. Germline CDR1 is LGHNA and CDR2 is YNFKEQ. The CDR3 is 17 residues long. V shed 4 bases and J 4 bases; nucleotides not matched to a gene: 11. The DNA for the CDR3 is TGTGCCAGCAGCCCCCCGGGTAGCGGGGGGGCGGGAGAGACCCAGTACTTC. It specifies CASSPPGSGGAGETQYF.

V and J are TRBV19 and TRBJ1-1; 9 bases map to TRBD1. Germline V gives CDR1 LNHDA, CDR2 SQIVND (reference sequence). Trimming took 5 bases from V and 3 from J; bases not matched to a gene: 16. The CDR3 runs to 18 residues. CDR3 nucleotide sequence: TGTGCCAGTAGTCGGGGGGTCGGGACAGGGAAGGTGTACACTGAAGCTTTCTTT. It encodes CASSRGVGTGKVYTEAFF.

This CDR3 reads CASSLRRNSPLHF. CDR3 sequence (DNA): TGTGCCAGCAGCTTAAGGAGGAATTCACCCCTCCACTTT. The J gene is TRBJ1-6, the V gene TRBV11-3; D gene uncertain. The CDR3 runs 13 residues. Trimming removed 2 bases from V and 7 bases from J, with 6 bases in between. Germline values: CDR1 SGHNT, CDR2 YENEEA.

This rearrangement joins TRBV10-1 to TRBJ2-7; 12 bases are a match to TRBD1. V shed 0 bases and J 5 bases; nucleotides not matched to a gene: 5. Looked up from germline, CDR1 is WNHNN and CDR2 is SYGVQD (reference sequence). The length of the CDR3 is 16 residues. The CDR3 spells CASSESPGQGANEQYF. The CDR3 DNA is TGCGCCAGCAGTGAGTCCCCGGGACAGGGGGCTAACGAGCAGTACTTC.

The chain is built from TRBV9 and TRBJ1-2; perhaps TRBD1 as D (5 bases). Trimming stripped 4 bases from V and 6 bases from J, with 16 bases between. Germline assignment: CDR1 SGDLS and CDR2 YYNGEE. The CDR3 is 14 amino acids. The CDR3 DNA sequence: TGTGCCAGCAGCCCGCGAAGGGGAGGGGATGGCTACACCTTC. As protein: CASSPRRGGDGYTF.